This passage covers 3 T cell receptor beta chains from one sample sequenced in a study of blood T cell repertoires in COVID-19. This table comes from immunoSEQ multiplex PCR, and its TCRdb copy is limited to in-frame clones, with some not included. Among roughly 230,000 clones listed, 83% were seen once. The sequencing sample was made of peripheral blood. All receptors derive from a woman in her 50s with acute or convalescent COVID-19.

V and J are TRBV27 and TRBJ2-2; weak D call: TRBD2 (6 bases). The length of the CDR3 is 15 residues. The germline V gene encodes CDR1 MNHEY and CDR2 SMNVEV (reference sequence). V lost 5 bases, J lost 4 bases, and 14 bases lay in between. The CDR3 sequence is CASSSPGDGTGELFF. In DNA, the CDR3 is TGTGCCAGCAGTAGTCCGGGGGACGGCACCGGGGAGCTGTTTTTT.

The V call is TRBV6-5, the J call TRBJ2-7; tentative D call: TRBD2 (6 bases). Per germline, CDR1 MNHEY and CDR2 SVGAGI. Trimming shortened V by 6 bases and J by 6 bases, and 15 bases separated the two germline ends. This CDR3 has 13 amino acids. As DNA, the CDR3 is TGTGCCAGCAGCAGGGACTTCTCTGGCGAGCAGTACTTC. As protein: CASSRDFSGEQYF.

The rearrangement joins TRBV3-1 (or the pseudogene TRBV3-2) to TRBJ1-6, with a possible D match to TRBD1 (5 bases). Germline values: CDR1 LGHDT, CDR2 YNNKEL (reference sequence). The CDR3 is 14 amino acids. The germline V and J ends were trimmed by 1 base and 10 bases, with 11 bases remaining between them. In nucleotides, the CDR3 is TGTGCCAGCAGCCAAGCCGGGGGGGAGTCACCCCTCCACTTT. The encoded protein is CASSQAGGESPLHF.